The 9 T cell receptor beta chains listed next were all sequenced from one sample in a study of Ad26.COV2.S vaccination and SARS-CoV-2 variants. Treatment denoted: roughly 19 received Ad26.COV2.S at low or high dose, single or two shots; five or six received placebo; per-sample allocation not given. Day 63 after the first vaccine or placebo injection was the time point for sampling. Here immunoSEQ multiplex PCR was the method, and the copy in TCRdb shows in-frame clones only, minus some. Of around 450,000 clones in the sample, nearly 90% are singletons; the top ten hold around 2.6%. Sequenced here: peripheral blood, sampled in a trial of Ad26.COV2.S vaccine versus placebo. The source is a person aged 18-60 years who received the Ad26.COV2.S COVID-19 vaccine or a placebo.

The DNA of the CDR3 is TGTGCCAGCAGCTTGGGCCCCAGGGAAGTAGGGCAGCCCCAGCATTTT. Protein sequence: CASSLGPREVGQPQHF. The gene calls are TRBV5-4 and TRBJ1-5, with D perhaps TRBD1 (5 bases). The germline V gene encodes CDR1 SGHNT and CDR2 YYREEE (reference sequence). This CDR3 spans 16 amino acids. V gave up 0 bases and J gave up 7 bases, with 17 bases separating them.

This CDR3 reads CASSLSLTGPGELFF. The CDR3 nucleotides are TGTGCCAGCAGCCTCAGCCTAACAGGGCCCGGGGAGCTGTTTTTT. This sequence joins TRBV5-4 and TRBJ2-2; maybe TRBD1 (6 bases). The CDR3 totals 15 residues. The V gene's germline CDR1 is SGHNT and CDR2 YYREEE (reference sequence). Trimming stripped 4 bases from V and 6 bases from J, with 16 bases between.

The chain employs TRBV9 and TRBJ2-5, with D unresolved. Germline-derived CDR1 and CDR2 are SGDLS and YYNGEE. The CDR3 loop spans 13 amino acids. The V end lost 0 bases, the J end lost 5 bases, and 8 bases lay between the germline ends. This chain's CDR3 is CASSVATAETQYF. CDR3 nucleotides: TGTGCCAGCAGCGTAGCTACTGCGGAGACCCAGTACTTC.

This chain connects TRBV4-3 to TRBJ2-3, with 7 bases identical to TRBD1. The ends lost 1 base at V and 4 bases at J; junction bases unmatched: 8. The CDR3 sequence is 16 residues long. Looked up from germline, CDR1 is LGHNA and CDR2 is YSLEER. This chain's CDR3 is CASSQVEGAEADTQYF. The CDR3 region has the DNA TGCGCCAGCAGCCAAGTAGAGGGGGCTGAAGCAGATACGCAGTATTTT.

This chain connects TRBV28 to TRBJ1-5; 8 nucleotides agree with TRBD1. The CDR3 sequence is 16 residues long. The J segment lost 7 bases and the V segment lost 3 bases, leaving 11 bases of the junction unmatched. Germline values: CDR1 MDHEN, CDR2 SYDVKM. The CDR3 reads CASSFPTGANWQPQHF. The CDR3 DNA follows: TGTGCCAGCAGTTTCCCGACAGGGGCAAATTGGCAGCCCCAGCATTTT.

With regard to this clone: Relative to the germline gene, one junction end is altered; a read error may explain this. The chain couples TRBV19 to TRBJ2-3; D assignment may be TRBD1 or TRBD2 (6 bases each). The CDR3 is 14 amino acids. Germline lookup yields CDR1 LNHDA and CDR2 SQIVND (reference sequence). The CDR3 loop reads CASSLEGGTDTQYF. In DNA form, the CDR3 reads TGTGCCAGTAGTCTAGAGGGGGGAACAGATACGCAGTATTTT.

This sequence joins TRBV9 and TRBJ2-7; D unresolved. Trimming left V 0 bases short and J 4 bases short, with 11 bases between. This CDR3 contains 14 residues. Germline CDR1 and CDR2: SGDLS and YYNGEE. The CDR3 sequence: CASSVGVSIYEQYF. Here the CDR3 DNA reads TGTGCCAGCAGCGTAGGGGTCTCGATATACGAGCAGTACTTC.

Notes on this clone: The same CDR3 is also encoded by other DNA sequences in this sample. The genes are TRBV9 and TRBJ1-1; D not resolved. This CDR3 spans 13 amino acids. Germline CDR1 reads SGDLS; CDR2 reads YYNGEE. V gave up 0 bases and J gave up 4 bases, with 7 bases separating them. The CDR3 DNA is TGTGCCAGCAGCGTAGGTGGGAGCACTGAAGCTTTCTTT. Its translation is CASSVGGSTEAFF.

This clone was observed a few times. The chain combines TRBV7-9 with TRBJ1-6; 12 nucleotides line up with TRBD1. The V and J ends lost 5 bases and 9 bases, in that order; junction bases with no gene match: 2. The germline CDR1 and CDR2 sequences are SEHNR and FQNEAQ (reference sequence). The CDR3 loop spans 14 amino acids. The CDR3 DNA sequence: TGTGCCAGCAGCGTGGGACAGGGGGCTTCACCCCTCCACTTT. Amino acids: CASSVGQGASPLHF. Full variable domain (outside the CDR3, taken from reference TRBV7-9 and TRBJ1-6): DTGVSQNPRHKITKRGQNVTFRCDPISEHNRLYWYRQTLGQGPEFLTYFQNEAQLEKSRLLSDRFSAERPKGSFSTLEIQRTEQGDSAMYLCASSVGQGASPLHFGNGTRLTVT.